Sequencing of this T cell receptor beta chain was carried out in a study of T-cell reconstitution after alpha-beta-depleted transplantation in children. This clonotype was counted many times. Unique molecular identifiers were used to barcode this TCRbeta library. From the PCR reads, TCRdb called clonotypes with MiXCR, one entry per CDR3 protein. The table records 350,000 to 400,000 distinct CDR3 sequences, roughly 20% of them present only once. V dropped 5 bases and J dropped 3; count of bases not matched to a gene: 4. The CDR3 spans 14 residues. Per germline, CDR1 MNHNS and CDR2 SASEGT. The input for sequencing was PBMCs from the stem cell graft donor, taken from the stem cell graft. The clonotype comes from a human donor who donated a stem cell graft to a child with acute myeloid leukemia. This sequence joins TRBV6-1 and TRBJ2-5; 9 bases are shared with TRBD1. Written as DNA, the CDR3 is TGTGCCAGCAGTACCGGGACAGGGAAAGAGACCCAGTACTTC. Amino acid sequence: CASSTGTGKETQYF.